This entry is about one T cell receptor beta chain. Its antigen is unknown. The CDR3 covers 13 residues. The germline V gene has CDR1 SQVTM and CDR2 ANQGSEA. Trimming took 7 bases from V and 3 from J, leaving 15 bases between them. The record originates from a study of CD8 T cells in ankylosing spondylitis. Generation of TCR beta libraries employed quantitative 5'-RACE incorporating molecular barcodes. MiXCR, applied by TCRdb to the 5' RACE reads, yields one record per CDR3 protein. The sample carries 350,000 to 450,000 distinct CDR3 sequences, 26% recorded once. Study-wide findings and caveats: Matched synovial fluid from ankylosing spondylitis patients was reported to be enriched for disease-linked clones. Ankylosing spondylitis blood seemed to carry a telltale TCR beta motif made of under 10 highly homologous variants. With a CD8+ phenotype, disease-linked clones were relatively rare in peripheral blood.

The receptor was derived from a male donor with ankylosing spondylitis. The rearrangement joins TRBV29-1 to TRBJ1-2; TRBD1 might be the D (6 bases). Input material: blood, either unsorted or a sorted T cell fraction (not recorded which). The CDR3 nucleotides are TGCAGCGCTGGGAGGGGGGACGACTATGGCTACACCTTC. It is translated as CSAGRGDDYGYTF.